Below are 25 T cell receptor beta chains sequenced from a single sample in a study of blood T cell repertoires in COVID-19. The protocol was immunoSEQ multiplex PCR, while the TCRdb copy is restricted to in-frame clones and leaves out a portion. The sample carries around 300,000 clones, roughly 91% recorded once. What was sequenced was PBMCs or T cells enriched from blood (not recorded which). The receptor set was obtained from a woman aged 25-40 years who had recovered from COVID-19.

The chain employs TRBV5-1 and TRBJ2-7; possibly TRBD2 for D (7 bases). Germline loops: CDR1 SGHRS, CDR2 YFSETQ. This CDR3 has 15 amino acids. The V end lost 0 bases, the J end lost 5 bases, and 15 bases lay between the germline ends. This CDR3 is CASSLERGAIDEQYF. CDR3 nucleotides: TGCGCCAGCAGCTTGGAACGGGGGGCGATCGACGAGCAGTACTTC.

The chain employs TRBV7-2 and TRBJ2-3; TRBD2 matches 9 bases. CDR3 length equals 16 residues. The V and J ends lost 5 bases and 2 bases, in that order; junction bases with no gene match: 8. Germline V gives CDR1 SGHTA, CDR2 FQGNSA. The CDR3 is CASSLRLAVDTDTQYF. DNA for the CDR3: TGTGCCAGCAGCCTTAGACTAGCGGTAGACACAGATACGCAGTATTTT.

The chain couples TRBV2 to TRBJ2-1, with 8 bases lining up with TRBD1. The CDR3 is 18 amino acids. Trimming cost V 8 bases and J 8 bases; bases outside gene matches: 23. Per the germline V gene, CDR1 is SNHLY and CDR2 is FYNNEI. The CDR3 sequence: CASSRQGTTIALSDEQFF. CDR3 DNA sequence: TGTGCCAGCTCCCGACAGGGGACAACCATAGCGCTTTCCGATGAGCAGTTCTTC.

CDR3 amino acids: CASIQGTLSNQPQHF. The CDR3 nucleotides read TGTGCCAGTATCCAGGGGACACTAAGCAATCAGCCCCAGCATTTT. The J gene is TRBJ1-5, the V gene TRBV28; weak D call: TRBD1 (6 bases). The CDR3 length is 15 residues. Germline V lookup: CDR1 MDHEN, CDR2 SYDVKM. The ends were cut back, 9 bases at V and 1 base at J, with 16 bases in the middle. Variable domain in full (rest from reference TRBV28 and TRBJ1-5): DVKVTQSSRYLVKRTGEKVFLECVQDMDHENMFWYRQDPGLGLRLIYFSYDVKMKEKGDIPEGYSVSREKKERFSLILESASTNQTSMYLCASIQGTLSNQPQHFGDGTRLSIL.

V and J are TRBV10-3 and TRBJ1-5; TRBD1 aligns across 7 bases. The CDR3 has 14 amino acids. Germline CDR1 ENHRY, CDR2 SYGVKD. J gave up 4 bases and V 3 bases, and 3 bases lay outside the gene matches. Here the CDR3 reads CAISDGTVNQPQHF. CDR3 nucleotides: TGTGCCATCAGTGACGGGACAGTAAATCAGCCCCAGCATTTT.

V and J are TRBV10-3 and TRBJ2-7; 8 bases are a match to TRBD1. Germline trimming cut 3 bases from V and 2 bases from J; bases unmatched to any gene: 3. The CDR3 runs to 14 residues. The germline V gene has CDR1 ENHRY and CDR2 SYGVKD. The CDR3 region has the DNA TGTGCCATCAGTGACGGGACAGGTGCCTACGAGCAGTACTTC. Its protein is CAISDGTGAYEQYF.

The chain has TRBV25-1 and TRBJ2-7; D remains ambiguous. The CDR3 is made up of 11 amino acids. Germline CDR1 and CDR2: MGHDK and SYGVNS. V was cut by 5 bases and J by 3 bases, with 5 bases left in between. The CDR3 protein is CASSFLYEQYF. The CDR3 DNA sequence: TGTGCCAGCAGTTTTCTCTACGAGCAGTACTTC.

The genes are TRBV18 and TRBJ1-6, with D uncertain. V was pared by 4 bases and J by 7 bases, with 11 bases between. The CDR3 loop spans 14 amino acids. Germline values: CDR1 KGHSH, CDR2 LQKENI. The CDR3 DNA sequence: TGTGCCAGCTCACTAGACACTCAAAATTCACCCCTCCACTTT. Translated: CASSLDTQNSPLHF. The variable domain in full, completed from reference TRBV18 and TRBJ1-6, reads NAGVMQNPRHLVRRRGQEARLRCSPMKGHSHVYWYRQLPEEGLKFMVYLQKENIIDESGMPKERFSAEFPKEGPSILRIQQVVRGDSAAYFCASSLDTQNSPLHFGNGTRLTVT.

V usage is TRBV29-1 and J usage is TRBJ2-7, with TRBD2 matching over 7 bases. Germline V lookup: CDR1 SQVTM, CDR2 ANQGSEA. V lost 7 bases, J lost 6 bases, and 15 bases stayed unmatched. The CDR3 runs 14 residues. CDR3 in amino acids: CSAHFPAGPFEQYF. In nucleotides, the CDR3 is TGCAGCGCCCATTTCCCAGCGGGACCGTTCGAGCAGTACTTC.

The V gene is TRBV3-1 (or the pseudogene TRBV3-2), the J gene TRBJ1-2; D ambiguous. The length of the CDR3 is 14 residues. Trimming left V 1 base short and J 2 bases short, with 8 bases between. In germline, CDR1 is LGHDT, CDR2 YNNKEL (reference sequence). The DNA for the CDR3 is TGTGCCAGCAGCCAAGGTGAGACAAACTATGGCTACACCTTC. This gives the protein CASSQGETNYGYTF.

V is TRBV5-6 and J is TRBJ1-1, with D perhaps matching TRBD1 (6 bases). This CDR3 is built from 14 residues. V shed 7 bases and J shed 1 base, with 14 bases lying between them. Looked up from germline, CDR1 is SGHDT and CDR2 is YYEEEE. The CDR3 DNA is TGTGCCAGCGCCCCGGGGACACCGAACACTGAAGCTTTCTTT. Translation gives CASAPGTPNTEAFF.

The CDR3 loop is CASSATGMAEAFF. In DNA, the CDR3 is TGTGCCAGCAGCGCGACAGGGATGGCTGAAGCTTTCTTT. The J gene is TRBJ1-1, the V gene TRBV5-6; 7 positions match TRBD1. Germline V gene lookup returns CDR1 SGHDT and CDR2 YYEEEE. Trimming cost V 4 bases and J 6 bases; bases outside gene matches: 6. The CDR3 length is 13 residues.

The chain carries TRBV5-6 and TRBJ2-7, with TRBD2 as a possible D gene (5 bases). V lost 4 bases, J lost 2 bases, and 16 bases lay in between. Germline CDR1 is SGHDT and CDR2 is YYEEEE. The CDR3 is 15 amino acids. The CDR3 coding sequence is TGTGCCAGCAGCACTGAGGGTTCGAGAACCTACGAGCAGTACTTC. Translation gives CASSTEGSRTYEQYF.

This rearrangement joins TRBV27 to TRBJ2-7, with D possibly matching TRBD2 (6 bases). CDR1 and CDR2 (germline): MNHEY, SMNVEV (reference sequence). This CDR3 comprises 14 residues. The V end lost 8 bases, the J end lost 0 bases, and 14 bases lay between the germline ends. In nucleotides, the CDR3 is TGTGCCAGCTCAATCGGGGGTAGCTCCTACGAGCAGTACTTC. It codes for CASSIGGSSYEQYF.

This chain connects TRBV29-1 to TRBJ2-1; 7 bases line up with TRBD2. V lost 6 bases and J lost 2; bases outside the gene matches: 10. Germline values: CDR1 SQVTM, CDR2 ANQGSEA. The CDR3 is made up of 15 amino acids. The CDR3 DNA is TGCAGCGTCCCAAATGGGGGGGGAACCTACAATGAGCAGTTCTTC. Its translation is CSVPNGGGTYNEQFF.

The chain couples TRBV10-3 to TRBJ2-2; 10 bases match TRBD1. The CDR3 consists of 16 residues. Germline assignment: CDR1 ENHRY and CDR2 SYGVKD. Trimming removed 6 bases from V and 4 bases from J; junction bases left unmatched: 8. The CDR3 DNA reads as TGTGCCATCAGCGAGACAGGGGGCGTTGGCACCGGGGAGCTGTTTTTT. This gives the protein CAISETGGVGTGELFF.

V usage is TRBV20-1 and J usage is TRBJ1-3; a possible D gene is TRBD1 (5 bases). The CDR3 extends over 14 amino acids. The germline gives CDR1 DFQATT, CDR2 SNEGSKA (reference sequence). Deletions cut 3 bases from V and 0 bases from J, with 9 bases between. The CDR3 protein is CSASGASSGNTIYF. CDR3 bases: TGCAGTGCTAGTGGGGCAAGCTCTGGAAACACCATATATTTT.

The chain employs TRBV5-1 and TRBJ2-3; a weak D match, TRBD1 (6 bases). Trimming shortened V by 4 bases and J by 2 bases, and 11 bases separated the two germline ends. The germline V gene has CDR1 SGHRS and CDR2 YFSETQ. This CDR3 has 14 residues. The CDR3 reads CASSPDRTTDTQYF. Written as DNA, the CDR3 is TGCGCCAGCAGCCCAGACAGGACCACAGATACGCAGTATTTT.

The chain recombines TRBV4-1 with TRBJ1-4, with TRBD1 matching 12 bases. With 4 bases clipped from V and 4 bases from J, the junction kept 16 bases outside the gene matches. CDR1 and CDR2 (germline): MGHRA, YSYEKL. The CDR3 is made up of 20 amino acids. CDR3 in DNA: TGCGCCAGCAGCCTAGGGACAGGGGGCCGCCTTCTGGGGGATAATGAAAAACTGTTTTTT. Translating gives CASSLGTGGRLLGDNEKLFF.

The V call is TRBV7-9, the J call TRBJ2-7; TRBD2 is a possible D gene (5 bases). Germline values: CDR1 SEHNR, CDR2 FQNEAQ (reference sequence). V shed 5 bases and J shed 1 base, with 21 bases lying between them. The CDR3 is made up of 17 amino acids. CDR3 loop: CASSPRWKRASSYEQYF. CDR3 coding DNA: TGTGCCAGCAGCCCCCGTTGGAAGAGGGCCTCTTCCTACGAGCAGTACTTC. Using reference TRBV7-9 and TRBJ2-7 for the parts outside the CDR3, the full variable domain is DTGVSQNPRHKITKRGQNVTFRCDPISEHNRLYWYRQTLGQGPEFLTYFQNEAQLEKSRLLSDRFSAERPKGSFSTLEIQRTEQGDSAMYLCASSPRWKRASSYEQYFGPGTRLTVT.

The J gene is TRBJ2-1, the V gene TRBV13; 8 bases are shared with TRBD2. The J segment lost 5 bases and the V segment lost 3 bases, leaving 3 bases of the junction unmatched. The CDR3 length is 14 residues. Germline V gene sequence: CDR1 PRHDT, CDR2 FYEKMQ (reference sequence). CDR3 protein: CASSLGLVDNEQFF. The CDR3 bases are TGTGCCAGCAGCTTGGGACTAGTAGACAATGAGCAGTTCTTC.

The chain recombines TRBV3-1 (or the pseudogene TRBV3-2) with TRBJ1-5, with 8 bases matching TRBD1. This CDR3 spans 17 amino acids. Looked up from germline, CDR1 is LGHDT and CDR2 is YNNKEL (reference sequence). V was clipped by 3 bases and J by 3 bases; unmatched bases: 10. This CDR3 reads CASSHGQGLWSNQPQHF. Here the CDR3 DNA reads TGTGCCAGCAGCCACGGACAGGGTCTTTGGTCCAATCAGCCCCAGCATTTT.

The V call is TRBV4-3, the J call TRBJ1-5; weak D call: TRBD1 (5 bases). CDR1 and CDR2 from the germline V gene are LGHNA and YSLEER. With 1 base removed from V and 0 bases from J, the gap between germline ends came to 13 bases. This CDR3 comprises 17 residues. This CDR3 reads CASSQVWDSYSNQPQHF. CDR3 nucleotide sequence: TGCGCCAGCAGCCAAGTGTGGGACTCTTATAGCAATCAGCCCCAGCATTTT.

The rearrangement joins TRBV4-3 to TRBJ2-5; the D gene is possibly TRBD2 (6 bases). The CDR3 is made up of 15 amino acids. V lost 0 bases, J lost 4 bases, and 12 bases lay in between. Germline V gives CDR1 LGHNA, CDR2 YSLEER. The CDR3 region has the DNA TGCGCCAGCAGCCAAGATGGGGGGTTTGGAGAGACCCAGTACTTC. Its translation: CASSQDGGFGETQYF.

The chain employs TRBV3-1 (or the pseudogene TRBV3-2) and TRBJ2-7, with TRBD1 matching over 7 bases. Losses at the gene ends were 2 bases for V and 4 bases for J; bases not matched to a gene: 8. The CDR3 totals 15 residues. CDR1 is LGHDT, CDR2 YNNKEL, per germline (reference sequence). The CDR3 region is CASSQRTGELYEQYF. Here the CDR3 DNA reads TGTGCCAGCAGCCAAAGGACAGGTGAACTTTACGAGCAGTACTTC.